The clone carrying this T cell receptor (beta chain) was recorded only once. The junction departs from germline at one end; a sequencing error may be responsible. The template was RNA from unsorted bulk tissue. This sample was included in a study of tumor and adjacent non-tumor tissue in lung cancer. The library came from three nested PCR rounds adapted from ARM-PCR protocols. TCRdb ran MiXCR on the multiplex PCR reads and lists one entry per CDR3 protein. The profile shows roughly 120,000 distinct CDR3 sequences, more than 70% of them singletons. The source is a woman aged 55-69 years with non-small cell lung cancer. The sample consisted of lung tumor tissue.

The DNA of the CDR3 is TGTGCCAGTAGTTCGGCGGGGGAGCAGGCTAATGAAAAACGGTTTTTT. This translates into CASSSAGEQANEKRFF. The chain is built from TRBV6-1 and TRBJ1-4, with a possible D match to TRBD1 (5 bases). The CDR3 extends over 16 amino acids. The germline V gene encodes CDR1 MNHNS and CDR2 SASEGT.